This T cell receptor (beta chain) appears in the sequencing data of a study of blood T cell repertoires in COVID-19. Clones were read by immunoSEQ multiplex PCR, and TCRdb kept only the in-frame ones, dropping some. This sample has over 150,000 clones, with 70% to 90% found just once. CDR3 length: 15 amino acids. V was clipped by 2 bases and J by 6 bases; unmatched bases: 1. CDR1 MNHNS and CDR2 SASEGT come from the germline V gene. This chain connects TRBV6-1 to TRBJ2-2; 12 positions match TRBD2. Sample: peripheral blood. This clonotype was obtained from a young man who had recovered from COVID-19. CDR3 protein: CASSELAGGPGELFF. The DNA for the CDR3 is TGTGCCAGCAGTGAACTAGCGGGAGGGCCCGGGGAGCTGTTTTTT.